The 5 T cell receptor beta chains reported below all come from one sample, sequenced in a study of blood T cell repertoires in COVID-19. Sequencing was performed with immunoSEQ multiplex PCR; in TCRdb, only in-frame clones are kept and a portion is missing. The data show a few hundred thousand clones, roughly nine tenths seen once. The sequenced sample was PBMCs or T cells enriched from blood (not recorded which). These receptors originate from a woman in her twenties or thirties who had recovered from COVID-19.

This clone was seen only a few times. This sequence joins TRBV28 and TRBJ1-4; no definite D call. Germline values: CDR1 MDHEN, CDR2 SYDVKM. Trimming removed 4 bases from V and 8 bases from J, with 17 bases in between. The length of the CDR3 is 15 residues. This chain's CDR3 is CASSSPSSPEEKLFF. CDR3 nucleotides: TGTGCCAGCAGTTCCCCCTCCTCCCCCGAGGAAAAACTGTTTTTT.

The gene calls are TRBV6-5 and TRBJ1-3; D might be TRBD1 (6 bases). This CDR3 is 14 amino acids long. Trimming shortened V by 6 bases and J by 3 bases, and 12 bases separated the two germline ends. CDR1 is MNHEY and CDR2 is SVGAGI in the germline V gene. CDR3 residues: CASRDSFFGNTIYF. CDR3 nucleotide sequence: TGTGCCAGCAGGGACAGTTTTTTTGGAAACACCATATATTTT.

The chain combines TRBV28 with TRBJ1-2; no reliable D call. This CDR3 has 13 amino acids. Germline V gene data show CDR1 as MDHEN and CDR2 as SYDVKM. V lost 7 bases and J lost 6, with 15 bases in between. CDR3 sequence (DNA): TGTGCCAGCACCCCAGGAGGGAGGAATGGCTACACCTTC. It codes for CASTPGGRNGYTF.

V is TRBV29-1 and J is TRBJ2-1; possible D gene TRBD2, 6 bases. The CDR3 totals 16 residues. Per the germline V gene, CDR1 is SQVTM and CDR2 is ANQGSEA. V shed 4 bases and J shed 0 bases, with 16 bases lying between them. CDR3 nucleotide sequence: TGCAGCGTTGTGTTGAGGGCGGGAAGCTCCTACAATGAGCAGTTCTTC. Its translation: CSVVLRAGSSYNEQFF.

This chain connects TRBV28 to TRBJ1-2; perhaps TRBD1 as D (5 bases). This CDR3 is 12 amino acids long. CDR1 and CDR2 from the germline V gene are MDHEN and SYDVKM. V shed 6 bases and J shed 6 bases, with 11 bases lying between them. CDR3 loop: CASREEGHGYTF. The CDR3 bases are TGTGCCAGCAGGGAGGAGGGGCATGGCTACACCTTC.